The clone carrying this T cell receptor (beta chain) was observed many times. Its cognate antigen is unknown. An approximately 10 ml volume of fresh peripheral blood provided the PBMCs. This specimen comes from a study of T cells in Graves' hyperthyroidism and ophthalmopathy. Amplification of TCR beta CDR3 regions was performed using RNA transcripts as template. The HTBI set primed first-round TCR CDR3 RT-PCR. TCRdb used MiXCR to reprocess the multiplex PCR reads, holding one entry per CDR3 protein. The data show 300,000 to 450,000 distinct CDR3 sequences, roughly 13% seen once. Germline assignment: CDR1 MNHEY and CDR2 SMNVEV (reference sequence). The CDR3 is 16 residues long. V was clipped by 6 bases and J by 2 bases; unmatched bases: 6. General observations from the study: Model output signaled ophthalmopathy a median about seven months ahead of onset. A model of 13 V-J features distinguished ophthalmopathy from stable hyperthyroidism. Among clonotypes expanded in thyroid above 0.001, most were also found in blood.

The receptor's source is a woman between 18 and 29 years old with Graves' hyperthyroidism. The sequenced sample was blood. This sequence joins TRBV27 and TRBJ2-6; 8 bases are shared with TRBD1. The DNA of the CDR3 is TGTGCCAGCAGGGGACAGGCCGCCCCTGGGGCCAACGTCCTGACTTTC. Encoded protein: CASRGQAAPGANVLTF.